The present entry profiles one T cell receptor beta chain with its context. Its antigen is still unknown. The CDR3 totals 13 residues. Trimming removed 6 bases at V and 4 bases at J, with 12 bases between. These data come from a study of T cell responses to AZD1222 COVID-19 vaccine. Findings and limits, study-wide: The reported proportion of spike-specific TCRs targeting unmutated variant regions was nearly half.

Profiling relied on immunoSEQ multiplex PCR, and the TCRdb table lists in-frame clones only, not all of them. Of tens of thousands of clones detected, 83% appear once; the ten largest clones hold 52%. V gene TRBV12-3 or TRBV12-4 combines with J gene TRBJ1-1; D uncertain. The clonotype comes from an adult in good health. Sample: peripheral blood, taken on day 0 of AZD1222 vaccination. The CDR3 region is CASSLGGSTEAFF. For the CDR3, the DNA is TGTGCCAGCAGCTTGGGAGGGTCCACTGAAGCTTTCTTT.